Below are 9 T cell receptor beta chains sequenced from a single sample in a study of cytomegalovirus exposure and HLA in healthy donors. Both 60 Vbeta primers and 13 Jbeta primers went into the PCR. Here immunoSEQ multiplex PCR was the method, and the copy in TCRdb shows in-frame clones only, minus some. This sample carries 95,000 to 110,000 clones, 75% to 80% of them seen once, and the ten largest clones take about 5.3%. Sequencing was performed on PBMCs. These receptors were taken from a man aged 55 to 70 in good health and CMV-seropositive.

The chain joins TRBV7-8 to TRBJ1-5; D perhaps matches TRBD1 (6 bases). Trimming removed 0 bases from V and 7 bases from J, with 13 bases in between. The germline V gene has CDR1 SGHVS and CDR2 FQNEAQ. The CDR3 runs 15 residues. CDR3 nucleotide sequence: TGTGCCAGCAGCTTAGCCCCGCCAGGGGTCCAGCCCCAGCATTTT. Translating gives CASSLAPPGVQPQHF.

The chain carries TRBV10-3 and TRBJ1-2; D remains ambiguous. The length of the CDR3 is 13 residues. Germline assignment: CDR1 ENHRY and CDR2 SYGVKD. The V and J ends lost 2 bases and 4 bases respectively, with 8 bases between them. CDR3 DNA sequence: TGTGCCATCAGTGAGAGAGGGAGCTATGGCTACACCTTC. This gives the protein CAISERGSYGYTF.

The chain combines TRBV13 with TRBJ2-3; D call uncertain. Trimming pared 5 bases from V and 2 bases from J, leaving 11 bases between. CDR3 size: 14 residues. The germline CDR1 and CDR2 sequences are PRHDT and FYEKMQ (reference sequence). This CDR3 reads CASSVRLNTDTQYF. Here the CDR3 DNA reads TGTGCCAGCAGCGTGCGACTGAACACAGATACGCAGTATTTT.

The chain recombines TRBV19 with TRBJ2-5; perhaps TRBD1 as D (6 bases). V was trimmed by 4 bases and J by 4 bases, leaving 13 bases between them. CDR3 length: 14 residues. The germline CDR1 and CDR2 sequences are LNHDA and SQIVND (reference sequence). For the CDR3, the DNA is TGTGCCAGTAGTACCTCAGGGGTTGGAGAGACCCAGTACTTC. This gives the protein CASSTSGVGETQYF. The entire variable domain, with the rest obtained from reference TRBV19 and TRBJ2-5, is as follows: DGGITQSPKYLFRKEGQNVTLSCEQNLNHDAMYWYRQDPGQGLRLIYYSQIVNDFQKGDIAEGYSVSREKKESFPLTVTSAQKNPTAFYLCASSTSGVGETQYFGPGTRLLVL.

The chain couples TRBV7-8 to TRBJ1-1, with 7 positions matching TRBD1. This CDR3 has 11 amino acids. Germline values: CDR1 SGHVS, CDR2 FQNEAQ. Losses at the gene ends were 4 bases for V and 8 bases for J; bases not matched to a gene: 1. This CDR3 reads CASSSQGEAFF. The CDR3 bases are TGTGCCAGCAGCTCACAGGGGGAAGCTTTCTTT. Filled out from reference TRBV7-8 and TRBJ1-1, the complete variable domain reads GAGVSQSPRYKVAKRGQDVALRCDPISGHVSLFWYQQALGQGPEFLTYFQNEAQLDKSGLPSDRFFAERPEGSVSTLKIQRTQQEDSAVYLCASSSQGEAFFGQGTRLTVV.

V and J are TRBV30 and TRBJ1-6; no firm D call. This CDR3 has 21 amino acids. V dropped 4 bases and J dropped 9 bases, with 37 bases sitting between them. Germline V CDR1 and CDR2: GTSNPN, SVGIG (reference sequence). The CDR3 here is CAWTPLVRGLRQSKIASPLHF. The CDR3 coding sequence is TGTGCCTGGACCCCACTTGTTCGGGGTCTTCGGCAGAGTAAAATTGCTTCACCCCTCCACTTT. The whole variable domain, remainder taken from reference TRBV30 and TRBJ1-6, is SQTIHQWPATLVQPVGSPLSLECTVEGTSNPNLYWYRQAAGRGLQLLFYSVGIGQISSEVPQNLSASRPQDRQFILSSKKLLLSDSGFYLCAWTPLVRGLRQSKIASPLHFGNGTRLTVT.

The chain recombines TRBV5-1 with TRBJ2-7; a weak D match, TRBD2 (5 bases). CDR3 length: 13 amino acids. Germline CDR1 SGHRS, CDR2 YFSETQ. V lost 0 bases, J lost 4 bases, and 8 bases lay in between. CDR3 sequence (DNA): TGCGCCAGCAGCTTGGTTGGGGAGTACGAGCAGTACTTC. It translates to CASSLVGEYEQYF.

The chain employs TRBV6-5 and TRBJ2-2; no definite D call. CDR1 and CDR2 (germline): MNHEY, SVGAGI. V lost 5 bases to trimming and J lost 4 bases, with 11 bases between them. The CDR3 is 14 amino acids. The CDR3 nucleotides read TGTGCCAGCAGTCCCCGCCAGGCCACCGGGGAGCTGTTTTTT. This encodes CASSPRQATGELFF.

The genes are TRBV19 and TRBJ2-3; TRBD2 matches at 7 bases. The CDR3 has 13 residues. Germline CDR1 is LNHDA and CDR2 is SQIVND (reference sequence). J gave up 4 bases and V 8 bases, and 6 bases lay outside the gene matches. CDR3 residues: CASSAGLADTQYF. The CDR3 bases are TGTGCCAGTTCGGCCGGACTAGCAGATACGCAGTATTTT. The variable domain in full, completed from reference TRBV19 and TRBJ2-3, reads DGGITQSPKYLFRKEGQNVTLSCEQNLNHDAMYWYRQDPGQGLRLIYYSQIVNDFQKGDIAEGYSVSREKKESFPLTVTSAQKNPTAFYLCASSAGLADTQYFGPGTRLTVL.